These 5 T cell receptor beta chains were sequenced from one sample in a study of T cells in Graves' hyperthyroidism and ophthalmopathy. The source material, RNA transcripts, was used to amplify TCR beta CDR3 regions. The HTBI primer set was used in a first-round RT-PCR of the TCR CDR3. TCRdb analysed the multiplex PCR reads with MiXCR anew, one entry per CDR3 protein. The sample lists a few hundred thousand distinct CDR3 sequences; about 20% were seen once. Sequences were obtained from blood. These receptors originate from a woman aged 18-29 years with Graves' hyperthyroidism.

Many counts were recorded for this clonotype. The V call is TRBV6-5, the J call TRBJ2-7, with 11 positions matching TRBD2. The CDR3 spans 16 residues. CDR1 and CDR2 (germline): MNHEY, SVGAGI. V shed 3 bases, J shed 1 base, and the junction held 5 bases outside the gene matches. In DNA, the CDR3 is TGTGCCAGCAGTTATTCTCCTAGCGGGGGGTCCTACGAGCAGTACTTC. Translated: CASSYSPSGGSYEQYF.

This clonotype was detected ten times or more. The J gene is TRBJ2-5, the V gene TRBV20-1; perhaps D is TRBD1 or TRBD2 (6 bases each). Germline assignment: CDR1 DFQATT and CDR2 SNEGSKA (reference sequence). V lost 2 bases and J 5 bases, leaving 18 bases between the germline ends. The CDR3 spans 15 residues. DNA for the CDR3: TGCAGTGCTAGATCGGAAACGGGGGCCGGGGAGACCCAGTACTTC. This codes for CSARSETGAGETQYF.

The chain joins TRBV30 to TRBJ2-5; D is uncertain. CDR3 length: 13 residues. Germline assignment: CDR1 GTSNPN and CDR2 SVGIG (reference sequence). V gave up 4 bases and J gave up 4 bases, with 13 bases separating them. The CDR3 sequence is CAWTRIPPETQYF. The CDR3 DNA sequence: TGTGCCTGGACACGGATTCCCCCAGAGACCCAGTACTTC. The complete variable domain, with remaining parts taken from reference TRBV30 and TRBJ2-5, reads SQTIHQWPATLVQPVGSPLSLECTVEGTSNPNLYWYRQAAGRGLQLLFYSVGIGQISSEVPQNLSASRPQDRQFILSSKKLLLSDSGFYLCAWTRIPPETQYFGPGTRLLVL.

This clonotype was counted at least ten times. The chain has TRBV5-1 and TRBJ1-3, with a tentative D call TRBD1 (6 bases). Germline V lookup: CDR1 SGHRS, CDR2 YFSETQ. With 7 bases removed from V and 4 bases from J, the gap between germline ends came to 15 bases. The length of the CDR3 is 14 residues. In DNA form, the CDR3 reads TGCGCCAGCTCTTCAGGGGAGTTCGGAAACACCATATATTTT. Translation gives CASSSGEFGNTIYF.

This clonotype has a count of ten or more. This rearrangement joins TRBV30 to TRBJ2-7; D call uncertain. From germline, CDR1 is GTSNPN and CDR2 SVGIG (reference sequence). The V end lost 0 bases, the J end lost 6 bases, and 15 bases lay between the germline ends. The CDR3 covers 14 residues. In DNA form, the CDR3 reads TGTGCCTGGAGTGTACGAGTTTGGTTGGGCGAGCAGTACTTC. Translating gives CAWSVRVWLGEQYF.